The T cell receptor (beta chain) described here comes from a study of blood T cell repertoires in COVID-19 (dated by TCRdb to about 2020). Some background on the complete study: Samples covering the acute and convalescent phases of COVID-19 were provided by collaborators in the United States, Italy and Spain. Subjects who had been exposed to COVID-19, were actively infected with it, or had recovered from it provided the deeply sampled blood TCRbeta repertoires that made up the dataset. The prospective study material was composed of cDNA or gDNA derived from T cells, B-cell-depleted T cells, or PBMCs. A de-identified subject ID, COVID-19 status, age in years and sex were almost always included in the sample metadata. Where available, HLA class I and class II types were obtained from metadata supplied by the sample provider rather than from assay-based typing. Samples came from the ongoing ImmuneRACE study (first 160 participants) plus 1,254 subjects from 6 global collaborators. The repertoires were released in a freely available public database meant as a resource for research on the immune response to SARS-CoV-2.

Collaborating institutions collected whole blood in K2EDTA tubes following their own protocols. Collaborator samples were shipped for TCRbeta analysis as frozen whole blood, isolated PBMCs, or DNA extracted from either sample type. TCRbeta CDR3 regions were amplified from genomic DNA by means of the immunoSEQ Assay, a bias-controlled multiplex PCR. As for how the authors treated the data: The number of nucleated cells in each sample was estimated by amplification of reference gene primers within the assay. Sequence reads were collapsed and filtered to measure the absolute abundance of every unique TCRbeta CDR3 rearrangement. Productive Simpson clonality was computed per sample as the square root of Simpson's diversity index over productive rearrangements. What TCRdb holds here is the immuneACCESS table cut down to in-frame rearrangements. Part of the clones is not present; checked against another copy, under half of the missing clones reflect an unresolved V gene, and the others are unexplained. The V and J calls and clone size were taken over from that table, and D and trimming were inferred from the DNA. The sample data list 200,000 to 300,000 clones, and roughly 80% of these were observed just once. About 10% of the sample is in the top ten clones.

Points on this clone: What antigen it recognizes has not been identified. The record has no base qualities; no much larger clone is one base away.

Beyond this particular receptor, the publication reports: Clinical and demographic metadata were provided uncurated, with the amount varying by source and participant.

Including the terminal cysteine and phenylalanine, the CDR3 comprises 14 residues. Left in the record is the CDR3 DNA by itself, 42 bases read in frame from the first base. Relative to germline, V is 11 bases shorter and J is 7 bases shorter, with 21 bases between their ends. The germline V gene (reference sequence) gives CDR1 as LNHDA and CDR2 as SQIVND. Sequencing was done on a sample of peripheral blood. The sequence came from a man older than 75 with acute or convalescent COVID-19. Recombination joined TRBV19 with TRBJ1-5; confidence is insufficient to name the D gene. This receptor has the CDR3 CARCSGVLGQPQHF. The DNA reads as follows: TGTGCCCGTTGTAGCGGGGTCCTGGGACAGCCCCAGCATTTT.